These T cell receptor beta chains were read from a single sample in a study of T-cell reconstitution after alpha-beta-depleted transplantation in children. TCRdb re-called the PCR reads through MiXCR, storing one row per CDR3 protein. The sample carries about 160,000 distinct CDR3 sequences, 11% recorded once. The sample consisted of PBMCs, taken before TCRalphabeta/CD19-depleted stem cell transplant. The receptor source for this set is a boy between 2 and 15 years old with acute myeloid leukemia, due to receive a stem cell transplant. The CDR3 runs from the conserved cysteine through the conserved F or W. The D gene is left open where the match is weak. For some rows the clone size is stated as once, few or many, or as a class when expanded; others skip it.

V gene,D gene,clone size,J gene,CDR3 protein,CDR3 DNA
TRBV7-9,NA,many,TRBJ2-2,CASSLAGTGELFF,TGTGCCAGCAGCTTAGCAGGCACCGGGGAGCTGTTTTTT
TRBV7-2,NA,many,TRBJ1-2,CASSLEVGAGGYTF,TGTGCCAGCAGCTTAGAGGTGGGGGCGGGTGGCTACACCTTC
TRBV6-5,TRBD2,many,TRBJ2-3,CASSYNLAGGPDTQYF,TGTGCCAGCAGTTACAATTTAGCGGGAGGCCCAGATACGCAGTATTTT
TRBV5-1,TRBD1,many,TRBJ1-4,CASSSPPGGGEKLFF,TGCGCCAGCAGCTCCCCGCCAGGGGGGGGTGAAAAACTGTTTTTT
TRBV19,NA,NA,TRBJ2-2,CASAYRTENTGELFF,TGTGCCAGTGCCTACCGGACAGAGAACACCGGGGAGCTGTTTTTT
TRBV6-1,TRBD1,many,TRBJ1-2,CASSEMTGNNGYTF,TGTGCCAGCAGTGAGATGACAGGGAATAATGGCTACACCTTC
TRBV28,NA,many,TRBJ2-1,CASSFSYEQFF,TGTGCCAGCAGTTTTTCCTATGAGCAGTTCTTC
TRBV30,NA,many,TRBJ1-1,CAWSVVNTESFF,TGTGCCTGGAGTGTTGTGAACACTGAATCTTTCTTT
TRBV2,TRBD1,many,TRBJ2-2,CASSSWTGDTGELFF,TGTGCCAGCAGTTCCTGGACAGGGGACACCGGGGAGCTGTTTTTT
TRBV7-3,NA,many,TRBJ2-1,CASSLIGGPGVSNEQFF,TGTGCCAGCAGCTTAATCGGGGGGCCAGGGGTTAGCAATGAGCAGTTCTTC
TRBV12-3/TRBV12-4,NA,many,TRBJ1-1,CASSVRRLVGGAHTFF,TGTGCCAGCAGTGTTAGGCGTCTTGTTGGAGGGGCACACACTTTCTTT
TRBV20-1,TRBD2,many,TRBJ2-5,CSARLPEAGALQETQYF,TGCAGTGCTAGACTTCCTGAAGCGGGGGCCCTCCAAGAGACCCAGTACTTC
TRBV7-2,NA,many,TRBJ1-1,CASSLNWLQPEAFF,TGTGCCAGCAGCTTAAATTGGTTACAGCCTGAAGCTTTCTTT
TRBV30,TRBD2,many,TRBJ2-7,CAWSLAGPSSYEQYF,TGTGCCTGGAGCTTAGCGGGACCCAGCTCCTACGAGCAGTACTTC
TRBV28,NA,many,TRBJ2-7,CASSPRGRSYEQYF,TGTGCCAGCAGCCCCCGGGGCCGGTCCTACGAGCAGTACTTC
TRBV20-1,NA,NA,TRBJ2-1,CCAHTSEGDLRPSYNEQFF,TGCTGTGCCCACACTAGCGAGGGGGACCTACGTCCCTCCTACAATGAGCAGTTCTTC
TRBV6-1,NA,many,TRBJ2-1,CASSEAQTQRSSYNEQFF,TGTGCCAGCAGTGAAGCGCAAACCCAAAGGAGCTCCTACAATGAGCAGTTCTTC
TRBV12-3/TRBV12-4,NA,many,TRBJ2-5,CASSLLLGAKTQYF,TGTGCCAGCAGTTTGCTATTAGGGGCGAAGACCCAGTACTTC
TRBV10-1,NA,many,TRBJ1-6,CASSEQVNSPLHF,TGCGCCAGCAGTGAACAGGTTAATTCACCCCTCCACTTT
TRBV5-4,NA,many,TRBJ2-1,CASSSPFSDEQFF,TGTGCCAGCAGCTCTCCATTCAGCGATGAGCAGTTCTTC
TRBV20-1,NA,many,TRBJ2-5,CSARPPDFEEETQYF,TGCAGTGCTAGACCTCCGGACTTTGAGGAAGAGACCCAGTACTTC
TRBV6-2/TRBV6-3,NA,many,TRBJ2-6,CASSWAISGANVLTF,TGTGCCAGCAGTTGGGCCATCTCTGGGGCCAACGTCCTGACTTTC
TRBV5-1,NA,many,TRBJ2-2,CASSLAVGELFF,TGCGCCAGCAGCCTGGCAGTGGGGGAGCTGTTTTTT
TRBV20-1,TRBD1,many,TRBJ2-1,CSASWDRDNEQFF,TGCAGTGCTAGTTGGGACAGGGACAATGAGCAGTTCTTC
TRBV4-1,TRBD2,few,TRBJ2-1,CASSQVSLADGEQFF,TGCGCCAGCAGCCAAGTTTCACTAGCGGACGGTGAGCAGTTCTTC
TRBV12-3/TRBV12-4,NA,many,TRBJ1-5,CASSSTGGNQPQHF,TGTGCCAGCAGTTCGACAGGTGGCAATCAGCCCCAGCATTTT
TRBV6-1,NA,many,TRBJ1-6,CASSEDRESSPLHF,TGTGCCAGCAGTGAAGACAGGGAGAGCTCACCCCTCCACTTT
TRBV18,NA,many,TRBJ1-4,CASSPPGLRDEKLFF,TGTGCCAGCTCACCTCCGGGCCTAAGGGATGAAAAACTGTTTTTT
TRBV11-1,TRBD2,many,TRBJ2-1,CASSPFGTSGGLNISYNEQFF,TGTGCCAGCAGCCCCTTTGGGACTAGCGGGGGGCTGAATATTTCCTACAATGAGCAGTTCTTC
TRBV7-9,NA,many,TRBJ1-2,CASSLIGTYEANYGYTF,TGTGCCAGCAGCTTAATTGGGACATATGAAGCTAACTATGGCTACACCTTC
TRBV10-3,NA,many,TRBJ2-5,CAISETIGEETQYF,TGTGCCATCAGTGAGACCATAGGAGAAGAGACCCAGTACTTC
TRBV27,NA,many,TRBJ1-2,CASSFSGVSLYGYTF,TGTGCCAGCAGTTTTTCAGGGGTCTCCCTCTATGGCTACACCTTC
TRBV6-1,NA,many,TRBJ2-3,CASRRTVVTDTQYF,TGTGCCAGCAGAAGAACAGTGGTCACAGATACGCAGTATTTT
TRBV20-1,TRBD2,many,TRBJ2-1,CSARKTSGPYNEQFF,TGCAGTGCAAGGAAAACTAGCGGTCCCTACAATGAGCAGTTCTTC
TRBV5-6,NA,many,TRBJ1-2,CASMPTGTIIYGYTF,TGTGCCAGCATGCCAACAGGAACTATAATCTATGGCTACACCTTC
TRBV3-1,TRBD2,NA,TRBJ2-1,CACSPSLWVAGDRYNEQFF,TGTGCCTGCAGTCCCTCCCTTTGGGTAGCGGGGGACCGTTACAATGAGCAGTTCTTC
TRBV20-1,NA,many,TRBJ1-6,CSARRTANSPLHF,TGCAGTGCTAGACGGACTGCTAATTCACCCCTCCACTTT
TRBV5-1,NA,many,TRBJ1-6,CASRREGSSPLHF,TGCGCCAGCAGAAGGGAGGGGAGCTCACCCCTCCACTTT
TRBV12-3/TRBV12-4,NA,many,TRBJ2-1,CASSFGQEYNEQFF,TGTGCCAGCAGTTTCGGGCAGGAATACAATGAGCAGTTCTTC
TRBV11-2,TRBD2,many,TRBJ2-4,CASSFGSLAGGLAKNIQYF,TGTGCCAGCAGCTTCGGGAGTCTAGCGGGAGGATTAGCCAAAAACATTCAGTACTTC
TRBV27,TRBD2,many,TRBJ2-5,CASSAGLASGQETQYF,TGTGCCAGCAGTGCGGGACTAGCATCGGGCCAAGAGACCCAGTACTTC
TRBV5-1,NA,many,TRBJ2-5,CASSLAVRQETQYF,TGCGCCAGCAGCTTGGCTGTTAGACAAGAGACCCAGTACTTC
TRBV11-2,TRBD2,many,TRBJ2-3,CASSLYPSGGTDTQYF,TGTGCCAGCAGCTTATACCCTAGCGGGGGCACAGATACGCAGTATTTT
TRBV2,NA,NA,TRBJ2-6,CASSWGSGANVLTF,TGTGCCAGCAGTTGGGGCTCTGGGGCCAACGTCCTGACTTTC
TRBV5-1,NA,many,TRBJ1-1,CASSFRARTEAFF,TGCGCCAGCAGCTTCCGGGCTAGGACTGAAGCTTTCTTT
TRBV14,NA,many,TRBJ2-5,CASSARPGSQETQYF,TGTGCCAGCAGCGCTCGCCCGGGTTCCCAAGAGACCCAGTACTTC
TRBV21-1,NA,many,TRBJ2-1,CASRQGEGNNEQFF,TGTGCCAGCAGACAGGGAGAAGGGAACAATGAGCAGTTCTTC
TRBV20-1,NA,many,TRBJ1-1,CSARDGLSLVTPEAFF,TGCAGTGCTAGAGATGGTTTATCATTAGTGACCCCTGAAGCTTTCTTT
TRBV5-1,NA,many,TRBJ2-2,CASSVQGITGELFF,TGCGCCAGCAGCGTCCAGGGGATCACCGGGGAGCTGTTTTTT
TRBV4-1,NA,many,TRBJ1-4,CASSQGRRGDYEKLFF,TGCGCCAGCAGCCAAGGAAGAAGGGGCGATTATGAAAAACTGTTTTTT
TRBV29-1,NA,many,TRBJ1-2,CSADKGGAYGYTF,TGCAGCGCGGACAAAGGAGGGGCCTATGGCTACACCTTC
TRBV4-1,TRBD1,NA,TRBJ1-5,CASSPLTGGNQPQHF,TGCGCCAGCAGCCCACTAACAGGGGGCAATCAGCCCCAGCATTTT
TRBV5-1,TRBD2,many,TRBJ2-1,CASSFEFRTSGRNEQFF,TGCGCCAGCAGCTTTGAATTCCGGACTAGCGGGAGAAATGAGCAGTTCTTC
TRBV4-2,TRBD2,many,TRBJ2-1,CASIQEEGLGYNEQFF,TGTGCCAGCATCCAAGAAGAGGGACTAGGTTACAATGAGCAGTTCTTC